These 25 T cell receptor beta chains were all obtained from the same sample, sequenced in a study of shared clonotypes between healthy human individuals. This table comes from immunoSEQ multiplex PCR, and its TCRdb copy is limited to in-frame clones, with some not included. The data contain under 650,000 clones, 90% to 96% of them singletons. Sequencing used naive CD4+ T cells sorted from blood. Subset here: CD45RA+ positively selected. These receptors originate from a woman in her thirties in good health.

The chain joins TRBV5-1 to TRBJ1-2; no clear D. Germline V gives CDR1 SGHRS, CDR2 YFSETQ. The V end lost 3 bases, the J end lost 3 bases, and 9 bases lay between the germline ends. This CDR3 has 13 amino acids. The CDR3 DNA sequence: TGCGCCAGCAGCTCCCAGACCCACTATGGCTACACCTTC. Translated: CASSSQTHYGYTF.

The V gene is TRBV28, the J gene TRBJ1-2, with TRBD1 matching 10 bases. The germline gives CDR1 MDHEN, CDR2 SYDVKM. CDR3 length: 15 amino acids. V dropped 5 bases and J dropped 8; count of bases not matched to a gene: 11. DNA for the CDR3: TGTGCCAGCAGTCCCGGGACAGGGGAACAGTGGGGCTACACCTTC. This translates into CASSPGTGEQWGYTF.

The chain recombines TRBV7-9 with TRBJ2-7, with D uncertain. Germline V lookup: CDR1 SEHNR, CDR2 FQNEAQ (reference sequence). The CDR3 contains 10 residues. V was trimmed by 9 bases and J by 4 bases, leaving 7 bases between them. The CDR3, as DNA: TGTGCCAGTGAAGTTTACGAGCAGTACTTC. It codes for CASEVYEQYF.

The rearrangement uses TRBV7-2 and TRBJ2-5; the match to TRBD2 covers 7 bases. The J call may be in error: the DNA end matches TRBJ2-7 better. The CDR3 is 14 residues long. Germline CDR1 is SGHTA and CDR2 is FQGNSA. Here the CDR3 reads CASSFQRDSYEQYF. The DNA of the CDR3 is TGTGCCAGCAGCTTCCAGCGGGACTCCTACGAGCAGTACTTC.

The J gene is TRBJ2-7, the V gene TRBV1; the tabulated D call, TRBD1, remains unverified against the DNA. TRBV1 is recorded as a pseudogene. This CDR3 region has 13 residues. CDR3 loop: CTSSRQGRYEQYF. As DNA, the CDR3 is TGCACCAGCAGCCGACAGGGGAGATACGAGCAGTACTTC.

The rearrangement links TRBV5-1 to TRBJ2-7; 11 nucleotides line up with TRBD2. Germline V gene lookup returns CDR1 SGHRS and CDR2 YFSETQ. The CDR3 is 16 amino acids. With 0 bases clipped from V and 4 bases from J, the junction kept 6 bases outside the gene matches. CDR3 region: CASSLALAGVRYEQYF. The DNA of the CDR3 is TGCGCCAGCAGCTTGGCACTAGCGGGAGTCAGGTACGAGCAGTACTTC.

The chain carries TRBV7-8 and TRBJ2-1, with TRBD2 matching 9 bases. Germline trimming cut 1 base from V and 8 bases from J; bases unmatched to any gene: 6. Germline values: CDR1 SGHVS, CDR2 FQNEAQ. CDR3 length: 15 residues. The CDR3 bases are TGTGCCAGCAGCTTAGGTTCTAGCGGGATAGATGAGCAGTTCTTC. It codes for CASSLGSSGIDEQFF.

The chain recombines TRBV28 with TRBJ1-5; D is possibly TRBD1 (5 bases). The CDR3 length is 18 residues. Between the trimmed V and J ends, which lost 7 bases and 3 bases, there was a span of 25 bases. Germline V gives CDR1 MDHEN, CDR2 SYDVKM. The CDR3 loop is CASTSGGASALLNQPQHF. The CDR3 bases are TGTGCCAGCACATCAGGAGGGGCGTCAGCCCTTCTCAATCAGCCCCAGCATTTT.

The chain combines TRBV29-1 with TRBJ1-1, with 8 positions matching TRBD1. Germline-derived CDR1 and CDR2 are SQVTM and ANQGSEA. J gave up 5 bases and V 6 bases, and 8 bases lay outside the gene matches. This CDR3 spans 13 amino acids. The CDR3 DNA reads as TGCAGCGTCGGTCTGGACAGGGAAACTGAAGCTTTCTTT. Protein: CSVGLDRETEAFF.

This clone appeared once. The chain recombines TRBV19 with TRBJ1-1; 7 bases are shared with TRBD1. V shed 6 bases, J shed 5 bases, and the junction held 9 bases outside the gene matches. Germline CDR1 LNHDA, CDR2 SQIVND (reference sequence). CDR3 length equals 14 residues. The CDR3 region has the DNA TGTGCCAGTAGCCTATATACAGGGGTTACTGAAGCTTTCTTT. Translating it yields CASSLYTGVTEAFF.

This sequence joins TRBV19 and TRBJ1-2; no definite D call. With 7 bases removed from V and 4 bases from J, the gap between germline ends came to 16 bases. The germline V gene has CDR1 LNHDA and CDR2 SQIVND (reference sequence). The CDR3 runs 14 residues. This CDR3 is CASTNPPEAYGYTF. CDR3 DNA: TGTGCCAGTACCAATCCACCGGAAGCCTATGGCTACACCTTC.

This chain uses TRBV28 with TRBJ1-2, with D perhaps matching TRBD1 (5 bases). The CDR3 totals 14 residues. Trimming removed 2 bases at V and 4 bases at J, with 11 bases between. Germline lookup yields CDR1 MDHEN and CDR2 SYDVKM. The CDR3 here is CASSLTGPPYGYTF. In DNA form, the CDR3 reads TGTGCCAGCAGTTTAACGGGGCCCCCCTATGGCTACACCTTC.

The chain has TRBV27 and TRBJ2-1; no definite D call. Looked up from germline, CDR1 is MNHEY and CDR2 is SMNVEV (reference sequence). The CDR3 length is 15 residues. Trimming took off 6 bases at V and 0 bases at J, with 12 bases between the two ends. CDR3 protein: CASRSPLSSYNEQFF. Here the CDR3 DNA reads TGTGCCAGCAGGTCCCCGTTGAGCTCCTACAATGAGCAGTTCTTC.

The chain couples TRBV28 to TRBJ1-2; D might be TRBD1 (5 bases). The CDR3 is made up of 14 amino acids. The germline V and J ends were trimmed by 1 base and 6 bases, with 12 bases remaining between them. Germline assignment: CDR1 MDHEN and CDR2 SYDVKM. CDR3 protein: CASSLSWRDDGYTF. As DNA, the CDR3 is TGTGCCAGCAGTTTATCTTGGAGGGACGATGGCTACACCTTC.

The CDR3 loop is CASSLGGTLNSGYTEAFF. In nucleotides, the CDR3 is TGCGCCAGCAGCTTGGGGGGGACATTGAATAGCGGGTACACTGAAGCTTTCTTT. The J gene is TRBJ1-1, the V gene TRBV5-1; D is perhaps TRBD1 (6 bases). The germline V gene encodes CDR1 SGHRS and CDR2 YFSETQ. The CDR3 totals 18 residues. The V gene lost 0 bases and the J gene lost 3 bases, with 21 bases spanning the gap.

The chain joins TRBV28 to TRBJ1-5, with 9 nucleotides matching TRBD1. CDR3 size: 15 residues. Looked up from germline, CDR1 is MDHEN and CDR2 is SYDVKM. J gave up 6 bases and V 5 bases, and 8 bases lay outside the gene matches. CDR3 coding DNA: TGTGCCAGCAGTACCGGTGACAGGGGGTTTCAGCCCCAGCATTTT. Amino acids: CASSTGDRGFQPQHF.

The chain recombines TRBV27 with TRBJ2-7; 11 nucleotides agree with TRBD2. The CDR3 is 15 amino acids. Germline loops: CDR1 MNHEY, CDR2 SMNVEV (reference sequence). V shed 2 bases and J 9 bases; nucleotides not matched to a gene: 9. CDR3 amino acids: CASSLVPLAGDPQYF. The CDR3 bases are TGTGCCAGCAGTTTAGTCCCACTAGCGGGAGACCCGCAGTACTTC.

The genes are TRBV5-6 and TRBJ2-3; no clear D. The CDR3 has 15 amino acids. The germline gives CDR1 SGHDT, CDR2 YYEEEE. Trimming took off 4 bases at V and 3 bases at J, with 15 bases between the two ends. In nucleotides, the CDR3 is TGTGCCAGCAGCGGATTAATGGCCCCAACAGATACGCAGTATTTT. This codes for CASSGLMAPTDTQYF.

This CDR3 reads CATSREGGVGNTEAFF. CDR3 sequence (DNA): TGTGCCACCAGCAGAGAAGGGGGCGTGGGGAACACTGAAGCTTTCTTT. The chain employs TRBV15 and TRBJ1-1; TRBD1 matches at 7 bases. Per germline, CDR1 LNHNV and CDR2 YYDKDF (reference sequence). The CDR3 loop spans 16 amino acids. Losses at the gene ends were 0 bases for V and 1 base for J; bases not matched to a gene: 5.

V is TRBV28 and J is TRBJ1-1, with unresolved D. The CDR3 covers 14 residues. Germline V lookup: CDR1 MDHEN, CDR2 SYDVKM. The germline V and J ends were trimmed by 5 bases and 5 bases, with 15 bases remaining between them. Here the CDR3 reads CASSLTGRRTEAFF. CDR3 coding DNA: TGTGCCAGCAGTCTAACGGGGAGAAGGACTGAAGCTTTCTTT. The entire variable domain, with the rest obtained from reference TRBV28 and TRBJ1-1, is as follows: DVKVTQSSRYLVKRTGEKVFLECVQDMDHENMFWYRQDPGLGLRLIYFSYDVKMKEKGDIPEGYSVSREKKERFSLILESASTNQTSMYLCASSLTGRRTEAFFGQGTRLTVV.

As DNA, the CDR3 is TGTGCCTGGAGTAAAACCGGGACGGGAATTCCGGAGACCCAGTACTTC. Translation gives CAWSKTGTGIPETQYF. The V call is TRBV30, the J call TRBJ2-5, with D tentatively TRBD1 or TRBD2 (5 bases each). V lost 2 bases to trimming and J lost 5 bases, with 21 bases between them. Germline V gene lookup returns CDR1 GTSNPN and CDR2 SVGIG (reference sequence). This CDR3 region has 16 residues.

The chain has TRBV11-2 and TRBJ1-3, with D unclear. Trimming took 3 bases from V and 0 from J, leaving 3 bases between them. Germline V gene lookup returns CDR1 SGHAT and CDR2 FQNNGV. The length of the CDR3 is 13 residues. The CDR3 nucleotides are TGTGCCAGCAGCTTGTACTCTGGAAACACCATATATTTT. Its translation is CASSLYSGNTIYF.

CDR3: CASSSGINTGELFF. As DNA, the CDR3 is TGTGCCAGCTCGAGCGGAATCAACACCGGGGAGCTGTTTTTT. This chain links TRBV18 with TRBJ2-2, with TRBD2 as a possible D gene (5 bases). In germline, CDR1 is KGHSH, CDR2 LQKENI. Trimming stripped 6 bases from V and 2 bases from J, with 10 bases between. The CDR3 spans 14 residues. The complete variable domain, with remaining parts taken from reference TRBV18 and TRBJ2-2, reads NAGVMQNPRHLVRRRGQEARLRCSPMKGHSHVYWYRQLPEEGLKFMVYLQKENIIDESGMPKERFSAEFPKEGPSILRIQQVVRGDSAAYFCASSSGINTGELFFGEGSRLTVL.

The CDR3 DNA reads as TGTGCCAGCAGCCCTTCGAAGGGGGCAGGGGAAAAACTGTTTTTT. Amino acid sequence: CASSPSKGAGEKLFF. The genes are TRBV6-6 and TRBJ1-4, with 7 bases identical to TRBD1. Per the germline V gene, CDR1 is MNHNY and CDR2 is SVGAGI (reference sequence). Trimming cost V 6 bases and J 8 bases; bases outside gene matches: 12. The CDR3 has 15 amino acids.

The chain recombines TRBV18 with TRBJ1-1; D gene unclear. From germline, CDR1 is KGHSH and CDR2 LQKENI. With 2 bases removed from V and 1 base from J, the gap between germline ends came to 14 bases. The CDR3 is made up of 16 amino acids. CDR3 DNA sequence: TGTGCCAGCTCACCAAACCCGACTCTAACGAACACTGAAGCTTTCTTT. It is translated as CASSPNPTLTNTEAFF.